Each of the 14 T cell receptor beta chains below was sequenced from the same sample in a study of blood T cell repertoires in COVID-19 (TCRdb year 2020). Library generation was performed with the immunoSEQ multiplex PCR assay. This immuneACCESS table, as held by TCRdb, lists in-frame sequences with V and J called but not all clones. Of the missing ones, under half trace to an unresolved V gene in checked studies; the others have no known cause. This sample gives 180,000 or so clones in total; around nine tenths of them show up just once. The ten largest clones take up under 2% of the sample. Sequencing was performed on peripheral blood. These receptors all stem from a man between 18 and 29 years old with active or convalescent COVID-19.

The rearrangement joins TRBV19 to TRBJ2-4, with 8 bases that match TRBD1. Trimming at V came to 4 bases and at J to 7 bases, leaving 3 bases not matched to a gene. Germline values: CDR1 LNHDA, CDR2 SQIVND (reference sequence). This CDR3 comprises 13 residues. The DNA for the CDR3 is TGTGCCAGTAGTACGTACAGGGGGAACATTCAGTACTTC. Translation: CASSTYRGNIQYF.

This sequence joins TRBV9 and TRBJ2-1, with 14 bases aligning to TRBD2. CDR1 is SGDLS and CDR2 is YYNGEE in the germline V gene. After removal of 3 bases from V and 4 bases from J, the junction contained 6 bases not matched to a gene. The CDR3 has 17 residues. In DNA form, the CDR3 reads TGTGCCAGCAGCGCCCCGGGACTAGCGGGAGCATACAATGAGCAGTTCTTC. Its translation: CASSAPGLAGAYNEQFF.

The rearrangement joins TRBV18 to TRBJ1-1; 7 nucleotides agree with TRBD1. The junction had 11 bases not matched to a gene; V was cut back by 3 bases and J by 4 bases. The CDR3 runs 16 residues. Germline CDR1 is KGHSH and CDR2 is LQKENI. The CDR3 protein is CASSPRRVEGATEAFF. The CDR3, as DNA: TGTGCCAGCTCACCTAGAAGAGTTGAGGGGGCCACTGAAGCTTTCTTT.

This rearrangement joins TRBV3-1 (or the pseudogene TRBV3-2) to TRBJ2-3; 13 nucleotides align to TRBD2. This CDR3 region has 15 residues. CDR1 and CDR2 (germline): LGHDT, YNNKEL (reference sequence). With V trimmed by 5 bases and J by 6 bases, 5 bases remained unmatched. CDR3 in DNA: TGTGCCAGCAGCACTAGCGGGGGGGCCCGGGATACGCAGTATTTT. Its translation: CASSTSGGARDTQYF.

CDR3 protein: CASSKGLAGAFDTQYF. The CDR3 nucleotides are TGTGCCAGCAGCAAGGGACTAGCGGGAGCCTTCGATACGCAGTATTTT. J is TRBJ2-3 and V is TRBV7-2; 14 bases map to TRBD2. Germline lookup yields CDR1 SGHTA and CDR2 FQGNSA. The CDR3 consists of 16 residues. The J segment lost 6 bases and the V segment lost 5 bases, leaving 7 bases of the junction unmatched.

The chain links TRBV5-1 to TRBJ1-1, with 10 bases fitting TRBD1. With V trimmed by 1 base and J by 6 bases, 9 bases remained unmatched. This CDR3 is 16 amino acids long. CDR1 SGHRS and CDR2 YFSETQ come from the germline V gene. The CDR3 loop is CASSLPWGQGIPEAFF. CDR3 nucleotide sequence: TGCGCCAGCAGCTTGCCATGGGGACAGGGGATCCCTGAAGCTTTCTTT.

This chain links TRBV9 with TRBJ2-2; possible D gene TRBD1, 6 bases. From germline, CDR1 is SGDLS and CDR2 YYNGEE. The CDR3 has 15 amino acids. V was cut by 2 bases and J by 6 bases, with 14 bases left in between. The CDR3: CASSVPTGTPGELFF. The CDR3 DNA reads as TGTGCCAGCAGCGTTCCGACAGGAACACCCGGGGAGCTGTTTTTT.

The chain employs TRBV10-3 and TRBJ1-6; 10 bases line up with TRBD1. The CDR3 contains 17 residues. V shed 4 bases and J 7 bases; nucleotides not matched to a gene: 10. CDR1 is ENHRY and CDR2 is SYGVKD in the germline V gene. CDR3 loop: CAISGVPGTGVNSPLHF. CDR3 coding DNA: TGTGCCATCAGTGGCGTTCCCGGGACAGGGGTAAATTCACCCCTCCACTTT.

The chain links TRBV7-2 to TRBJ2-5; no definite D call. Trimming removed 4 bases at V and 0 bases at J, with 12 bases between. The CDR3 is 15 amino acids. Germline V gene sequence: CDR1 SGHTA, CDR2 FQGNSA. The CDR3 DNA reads TGTGCCAGCAGCTCAAGATCCGAGTACCAAGAGACCCAGTACTTC. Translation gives CASSSRSEYQETQYF. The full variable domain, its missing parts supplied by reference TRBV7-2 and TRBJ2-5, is GAGVSQSPSNKVTEKGKDVELRCDPISGHTALYWYRQSLGQGLEFLIYFQGNSAPDKSGLPSDRFSAERTGGSVSTLTIQRTQQEDSAVYLCASSSRSEYQETQYFGPGTRLLVL.

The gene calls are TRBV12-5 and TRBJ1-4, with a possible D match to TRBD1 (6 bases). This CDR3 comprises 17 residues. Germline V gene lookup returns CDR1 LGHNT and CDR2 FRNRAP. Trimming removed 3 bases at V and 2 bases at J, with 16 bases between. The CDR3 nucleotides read TGTGCTAGTGGTTTATTAGAAGCAGGGGCGACTAATGAAAAACTGTTTTTT. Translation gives CASGLLEAGATNEKLFF.

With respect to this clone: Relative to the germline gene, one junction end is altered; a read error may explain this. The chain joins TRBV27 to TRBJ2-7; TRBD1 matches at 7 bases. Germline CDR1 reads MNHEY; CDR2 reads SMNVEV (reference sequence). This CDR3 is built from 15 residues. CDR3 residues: CASSPSGTVSSEQYF. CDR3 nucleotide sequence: TGTGCCAGCAGTCCGTCCGGGACAGTGTCCTCCGAGCAGTACTTC.

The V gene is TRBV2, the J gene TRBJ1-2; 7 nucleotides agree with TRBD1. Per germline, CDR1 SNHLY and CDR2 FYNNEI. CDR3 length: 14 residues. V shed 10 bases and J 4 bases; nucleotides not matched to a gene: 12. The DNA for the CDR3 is TGTGCCACCCGGCCTTTTCGGGACAGCTATGGCTACACCTTC. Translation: CATRPFRDSYGYTF.

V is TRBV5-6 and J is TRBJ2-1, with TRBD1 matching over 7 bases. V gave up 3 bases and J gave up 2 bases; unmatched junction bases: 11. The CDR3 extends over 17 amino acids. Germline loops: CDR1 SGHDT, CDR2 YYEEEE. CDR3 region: CASSSALYQGAYNEQFF. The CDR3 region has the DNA TGTGCCAGCAGCTCCGCCCTCTATCAGGGGGCCTACAATGAGCAGTTCTTC.

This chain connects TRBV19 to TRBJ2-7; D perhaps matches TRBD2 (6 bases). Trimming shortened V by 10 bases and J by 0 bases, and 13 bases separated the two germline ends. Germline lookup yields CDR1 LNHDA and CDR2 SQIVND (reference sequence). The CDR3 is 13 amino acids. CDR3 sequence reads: CATFGGTSYEQYF. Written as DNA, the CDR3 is TGTGCCACTTTTGGGGGGACCTCCTACGAGCAGTACTTC.